Listed below are T cell receptor beta chains from one sample, sequenced in a study of T cells in Graves' hyperthyroidism and ophthalmopathy. TCRdb re-called the multiplex PCR reads through MiXCR, storing one row per CDR3 protein. The data contain roughly 640,000 distinct CDR3 sequences, 15% to 20% of them singletons. Sequencing was done on a sample of blood. These TCRs come from a middle-aged woman with Graves' ophthalmopathy. Each CDR3 is given with its conserved first and last residue. D genes are given only for firm matches. Not every row has a clone size; where given, it reads once, few, many or a size class.

>TRBV12-3/TRBV12-4|many|TRBD2|TRBJ2-7|14
CASSLSSGGGEQYF
TGTGCCAGCAGTTTAAGCAGCGGGGGCGGCGAGCAGTACTTC
>TRBV3-1|NA|NA|TRBJ2-7|13
CASSRSGFYEQYF
TGTGCCAGCAGCCGCAGCGGGTTCTACGAGCAGTACTTC
>TRBV6-1|many|NA|TRBJ2-7|16
CASSETSVGPSSEQYF
TGTGCCAGCAGTGAAACCTCGGTAGGACCTTCCTCCGAGCAGTACTTC
>TRBV7-9|few|NA|TRBJ2-7|16
CASSLNPRVPSYEQYF
TGTGCCAGCAGCTTAAATCCCCGGGTACCTTCCTACGAGCAGTACTTC
>TRBV7-9|many|NA|TRBJ2-1|15
CASSLTTPFDNEQFF
TGTGCCAGCAGCTTAACTACACCCTTCGACAATGAGCAGTTCTTC
>TRBV7-2|many|NA|TRBJ2-1|14
CASSLKGTFNEQFF
TGTGCCAGCAGCTTAAAAGGAACCTTCAATGAGCAGTTCTTC
>TRBV12-3/TRBV12-4|few|NA|TRBJ1-1|12
CASSLYSQLAFF
TGTGCCAGCAGTTTATACAGTCAGTTGGCTTTCTTT
>TRBV28|NA|NA|TRBJ1-2|15
CASSSRTRANYGYTF
TGTGCCAGCAGTTCTCGGACACGAGCTAACTATGGCTACACCTTC
>TRBV7-2|NA|NA|TRBJ1-2|15
CASSFGTRINYGYTF
TGTGCCAGCAGCTTTGGGACACGGATCAACTATGGCTACACCTTC
>TRBV11-1|NA|TRBD1|TRBJ1-2|13
CASQQQGDYGYTF
TGTGCCAGCCAACAACAGGGGGATTATGGCTACACCTTC
>TRBV28|NA|TRBD1|TRBJ1-6|15
CASNPGQGRATPLHF
TGTGCCAGCAATCCCGGACAGGGTAGAGCGACACCCCTCCACTTT
>TRBV6-1|few|TRBD2|TRBJ2-3|16
CASSENTGGATDTQCF
TGTGCCAGCAGTGAAAACACGGGAGGTGCAACAGATACGCAGTGTTTT
>TRBV7-9|few|NA|TRBJ1-2|11
CASSLESGYTF
TGTGCCAGCAGCTTAGAGTCGGGCTACACCTTC
>TRBV7-9|NA|NA|TRBJ2-5|15
CASSLGGGATSFTYF
TGTGCCAGCAGCTTAGGGGGTGGTGCCACGAGCTTTACGTACTTC
>TRBV29-1|many|TRBD2|TRBJ2-7|13
CSVLAGVGYEQYF
TGCAGCGTTCTAGCGGGAGTTGGATACGAGCAGTACTTC
>TRBV12-3/TRBV12-4|many|NA|TRBJ1-1|14
CASSLGDSRAEAFF
TGTGCCAGCAGTTTAGGCGACTCCCGCGCTGAAGCTTTCTTT
>TRBV2|NA|NA|TRBJ2-1|13
CASRRLAGDEQFF
TGTGCCAGCAGGAGGCTAGCAGGGGACGAGCAGTTCTTC
>TRBV30|many|NA|TRBJ2-1|14
CAWSPGFGYNEQFF
TGTGCCTGGAGTCCGGGATTTGGTTACAATGAGCAGTTCTTC
>TRBV30|many|TRBD1|TRBJ2-1|13
CAWSQGVMDEQFF
TGTGCCTGGAGTCAGGGGGTGATGGATGAGCAGTTCTTC
>TRBV19|few|NA|TRBJ1-5|15
CASRNLADRNQPQHF
TGTGCCAGTAGGAATCTCGCGGACAGAAATCAGCCCCAGCATTTT
>TRBV4-1|NA|NA|TRBJ2-5|16
CASSQGAAVLQETQYF
TGCGCCAGCAGCCAAGGGGCAGCGGTACTCCAAGAGACCCAGTACTTC
>TRBV3-1|many|NA|TRBJ2-1|15
CASSQDGSPYNEQFF
TGTGCCAGCAGCCAAGACGGGAGCCCGTACAATGAGCAGTTCTTC
>TRBV3-1|NA|NA|TRBJ2-6|17
CASSQEAGATGANVLTF
TGTGCCAGCAGCCAAGAAGCAGGGGCGACTGGGGCCAACGTCCTGACTTTC
>TRBV24-1|few|TRBD1|TRBJ1-1|13
CATSDRTGPEAFF
TGTGCCACCAGTGATCGGACAGGGCCTGAAGCTTTCTTT
>TRBV5-1|many|TRBD2|TRBJ2-2|16
CASRRTAGANTGELFF
TGCGCCAGCAGAAGGACAGCGGGAGCAAACACCGGGGAGCTGTTTTTT
>TRBV20-1|few|NA|TRBJ2-5|14
CSAPPGPSGETQYF
TGCAGTGCTCCCCCGGGACCGTCCGGGGAGACCCAGTACTTC
>TRBV28|many|NA|TRBJ1-2|14
CASSLYQTNYGYTF
TGTGCCAGCAGTTTATATCAGACAAACTATGGCTACACCTTC
>TRBV6-6|many|TRBD1|TRBJ1-1|17
CASSFSTGRGGYTEAFF
TGTGCCAGCAGTTTCTCGACAGGGAGGGGGGGTTACACTGAAGCTTTCTTT
>TRBV20-1|NA|NA|TRBJ1-1|15
CSARDAGGGNTEAFF
TGCAGTGCTAGAGATGCGGGGGGCGGGAACACTGAAGCTTTCTTT
>TRBV11-2|NA|TRBD2|TRBJ2-2|15
CASSLVSGTAGELFF
TGTGCCAGCAGCTTAGTTAGCGGGACGGCCGGGGAGCTGTTTTTT
>TRBV9|few|NA|TRBJ2-3|12
CASSRRGGTQYF
TGTGCCAGCAGCAGACGGGGAGGTACGCAGTATTTT